This TCR beta chain was captured in a study of blood T cell repertoires in COVID-19. As for the study in general: Sites in the United States, Italy and Spain provided acute and convalescent COVID-19 samples. Nucleic acid was either cDNA or gDNA, and it came from T cells, B-cell-depleted T cells, or PBMCs.

Source study methods: Reference gene primer amplification gave nucleated cell count estimates. Some clones are missing from TCRdb's copy, which holds only in-frame ones; the method was immunoSEQ multiplex PCR. For V, J and clone size, that table is used; D and trimming come from the DNA. The sample yields 65,000 or so clones, over 75% seen once. V gave up 8 bases and J gave up 2 bases, with 10 bases separating them. The CDR3 runs to 13 residues. Germline V gives CDR1 MNHEY, CDR2 SVGAGI. Sample: peripheral blood. This sequence was found in a man aged 80 or over with acute or convalescent COVID-19. The chain combines TRBV6-5 with TRBJ2-1; no firm D call. Here the CDR3 DNA reads TGTGCCAGCCTGCCAGGTGCCTACAATGAGCAGTTCTTC. The encoded protein is CASLPGAYNEQFF.